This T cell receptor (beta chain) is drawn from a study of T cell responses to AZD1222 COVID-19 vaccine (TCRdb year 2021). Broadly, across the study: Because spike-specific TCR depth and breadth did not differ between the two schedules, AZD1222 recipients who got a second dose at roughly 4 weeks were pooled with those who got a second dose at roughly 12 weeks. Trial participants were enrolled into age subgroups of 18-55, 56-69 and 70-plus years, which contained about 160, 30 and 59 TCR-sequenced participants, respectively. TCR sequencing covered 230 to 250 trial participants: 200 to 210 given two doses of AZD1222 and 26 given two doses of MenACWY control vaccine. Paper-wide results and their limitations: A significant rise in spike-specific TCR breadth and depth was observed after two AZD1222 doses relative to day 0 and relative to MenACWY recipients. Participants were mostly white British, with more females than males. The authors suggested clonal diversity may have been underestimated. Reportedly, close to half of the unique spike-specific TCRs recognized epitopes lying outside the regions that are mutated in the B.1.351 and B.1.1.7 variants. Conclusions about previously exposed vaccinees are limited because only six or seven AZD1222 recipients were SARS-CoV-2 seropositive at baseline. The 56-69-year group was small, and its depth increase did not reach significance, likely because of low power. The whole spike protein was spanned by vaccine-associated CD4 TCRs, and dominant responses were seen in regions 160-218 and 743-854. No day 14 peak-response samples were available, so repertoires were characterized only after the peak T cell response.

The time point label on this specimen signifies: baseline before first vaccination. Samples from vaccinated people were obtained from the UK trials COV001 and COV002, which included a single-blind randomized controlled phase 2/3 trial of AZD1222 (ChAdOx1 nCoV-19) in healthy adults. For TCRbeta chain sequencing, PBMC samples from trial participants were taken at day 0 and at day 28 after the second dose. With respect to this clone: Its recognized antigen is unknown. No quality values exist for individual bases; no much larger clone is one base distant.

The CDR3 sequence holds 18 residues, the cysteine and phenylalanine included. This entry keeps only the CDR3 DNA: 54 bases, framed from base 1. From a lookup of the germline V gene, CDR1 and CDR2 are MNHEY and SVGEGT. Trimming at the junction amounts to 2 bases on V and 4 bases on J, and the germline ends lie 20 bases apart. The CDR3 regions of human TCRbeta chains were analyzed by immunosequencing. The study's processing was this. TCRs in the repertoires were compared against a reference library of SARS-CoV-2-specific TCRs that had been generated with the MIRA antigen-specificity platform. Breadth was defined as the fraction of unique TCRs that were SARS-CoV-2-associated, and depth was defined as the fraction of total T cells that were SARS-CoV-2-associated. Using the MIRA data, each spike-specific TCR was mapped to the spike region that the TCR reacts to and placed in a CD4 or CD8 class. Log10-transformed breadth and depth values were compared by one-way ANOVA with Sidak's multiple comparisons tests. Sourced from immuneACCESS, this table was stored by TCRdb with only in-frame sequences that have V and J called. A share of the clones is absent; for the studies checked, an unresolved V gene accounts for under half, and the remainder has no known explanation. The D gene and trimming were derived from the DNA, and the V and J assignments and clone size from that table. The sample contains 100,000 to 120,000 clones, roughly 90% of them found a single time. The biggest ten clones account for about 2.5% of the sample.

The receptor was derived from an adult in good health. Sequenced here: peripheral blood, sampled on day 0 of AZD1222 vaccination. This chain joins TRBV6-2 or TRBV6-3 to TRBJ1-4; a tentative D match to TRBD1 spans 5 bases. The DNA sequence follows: TGTGCCAGCAGTTACGCAGCATCTCACCGGGGGTTTAATGAAAAACTGTTTTTT. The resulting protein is CASSYAASHRGFNEKLFF.